This T cell receptor beta chain emerged from a study of blood T cell repertoires in COVID-19. About the research overall: Samples came from the United States, Italy and Spain, spanning acute and convalescent COVID-19. T cells, B-cell-depleted T cells, or PBMCs provided the cDNA or gDNA that served as material.

Germline lookup yields CDR1 SGHNT and CDR2 YYREEE (reference sequence). Germline trimming cut 4 bases from V and 2 bases from J; bases unmatched to any gene: 6. This CDR3 comprises 15 residues. Original data processing: Estimates of nucleated cell counts were drawn from the amplification of reference gene primers. The repertoire was sequenced with immunoSEQ multiplex PCR; TCRdb's copy has only in-frame clones and lacks some. D and trimming come from the DNA, and the V and J calls and clone size come from that table. In the table there are 100,000 or so clones, almost 95% of which are singletons. The sequencing sample was made of peripheral blood. The genes are TRBV5-4 and TRBJ2-3; 8 bases map to TRBD2. This receptor was obtained from a man aged 45-65 years with active COVID-19. This CDR3 is CASSPGTSFTDTQYF. CDR3 sequence (DNA): TGTGCCAGCAGCCCGGGGACTAGTTTCACAGATACGCAGTATTTT.